The 26 T cell receptor beta chains below come from one sample, sequenced in a study of patients and donors after allogeneic stem cell transplantation. TCRdb reprocessed the RT-PCR reads with MiXCR, giving one entry per CDR3 protein. The sample has about a million distinct CDR3 sequences; more than 15% are singletons. The sequenced sample consisted of blood, either unsorted or a sorted T cell fraction (not recorded which). The receptors were gathered from a human donor who was either an allogeneic HSCT recipient or a stem cell or donor lymphocyte infusion donor (not recorded which). It is not recorded whose cells these are; they may come from a transplant donor.

J is TRBJ1-4 and V is TRBV7-9; 8 bases agree with TRBD1. Germline CDR1 SEHNR, CDR2 FQNEAQ (reference sequence). CDR3 size: 14 residues. V shed 5 bases, J shed 6 bases, and the junction held 5 bases outside the gene matches. This chain's CDR3 is CASSKDRGDEKLFF. The CDR3 DNA reads as TGTGCCAGCAGCAAAGACAGGGGAGATGAAAAACTGTTTTTT. The full variable domain, completed using reference TRBV7-9 and TRBJ1-4, is DTGVSQNPRHKITKRGQNVTFRCDPISEHNRLYWYRQTLGQGPEFLTYFQNEAQLEKSRLLSDRFSAERPKGSFSTLEIQRTEQGDSAMYLCASSKDRGDEKLFFGSGTQLSVL.

This clonotype was recorded at least ten times. V and J are TRBV12-3 or TRBV12-4 and TRBJ2-5, with 9 bases identical to TRBD2. The CDR3 is 12 amino acids. Trimming cost V 6 bases and J 9 bases; bases outside gene matches: 5. This CDR3 is CASRPSGEPQYF. CDR3 sequence (DNA): TGTGCCAGCAGACCTAGCGGGGAGCCCCAGTACTTC.

The chain employs TRBV12-3 or TRBV12-4 and TRBJ1-5, with a possible D match to TRBD1 (5 bases). The CDR3 is 13 residues long. V gave up 5 bases and J gave up 11 bases, with 16 bases separating them. CDR3 nucleotides: TGTGCCAGCAGTGCCAGCAGGGTGGCAGCCCAGCATTTT. Amino acid sequence: CASSASRVAAQHF.

The chain recombines TRBV5-6 with TRBJ2-7; 7 bases agree with TRBD2. Looked up from germline, CDR1 is SGHDT and CDR2 is YYEEEE. V lost 3 bases to trimming and J lost 9 bases; unmatched junction nucleotides: 6. This CDR3 spans 12 amino acids. CDR3 nucleotides: TGTGCCAGCAGCTACCCTAGCGGAGGGCAGTACTTC. This codes for CASSYPSGGQYF.

This chain links TRBV11-2 with TRBJ2-7; 11 bases are shared with TRBD2. CDR1 is SGHAT and CDR2 is FQNNGV in the germline V gene. CDR3 size: 15 residues. V lost 5 bases to trimming and J lost 4 bases; unmatched junction nucleotides: 7. The CDR3 region is CASSPTSGGMYEQYF. The CDR3 coding sequence is TGTGCCAGCAGCCCTACTAGCGGGGGCATGTACGAGCAGTACTTC.

This clonotype was counted a few times. V gene TRBV5-4 combines with J gene TRBJ2-2; 8 bases agree with TRBD2. The CDR3 contains 14 residues. Germline-derived CDR1 and CDR2 are SGHNT and YYREEE (reference sequence). Trimming cost V 4 bases and J 7 bases; bases outside gene matches: 6. DNA of the CDR3: TGTGCCAGCAGCCCCGGGGGGGCTAACGGGGAGCTGTTTTTT. Translating it yields CASSPGGANGELFF.

The chain combines TRBV12-3 or TRBV12-4 with TRBJ1-5, with TRBD1 matching 9 bases. There are 15 residues in the CDR3. J gave up 7 bases and V 5 bases, and 9 bases lay outside the gene matches. Here the CDR3 DNA reads TGTGCCAGCAGTACCGGGACAGGGAAGATACAGCCCCAGCATTTT. The encoded protein is CASSTGTGKIQPQHF.

This clonotype was recorded at least ten times. The gene calls are TRBV12-3 or TRBV12-4 and TRBJ1-5, with 8 bases that match TRBD1. CDR3 length: 16 residues. V was pared by 5 bases and J by 5 bases, with 11 bases of the junction left unmatched. This CDR3 is CASSPDRAIGDQPQHF. CDR3 bases: TGTGCCAGCAGTCCGGACAGGGCTATTGGGGATCAGCCCCAGCATTTT.

This clonotype was counted a few times. The chain couples TRBV20-1 to TRBJ2-3; 10 bases line up with TRBD2. Germline values: CDR1 DFQATT, CDR2 SNEGSKA (reference sequence). The ends lost 1 base at V and 6 bases at J; junction bases unmatched: 10. The CDR3 contains 16 residues. CDR3 DNA: TGCAGTGCTAGAGCATGGACTAGCGGCGCCGCGGATACGCAGTATTTT. This translates into CSARAWTSGAADTQYF.

In this sample, this clonotype turned up a few times. The chain recombines TRBV7-2 with TRBJ2-3; D is possibly TRBD2 (6 bases). Germline V gives CDR1 SGHTA, CDR2 FQGNSA. The length of the CDR3 is 13 residues. V dropped 6 bases and J dropped 1 base, with 8 bases sitting between them. CDR3 residues: CASRGEGTDTQYF. In DNA form, the CDR3 reads TGTGCCAGCAGGGGGGAGGGCACAGATACGCAGTATTTT.

There are a few counts of this clonotype. V is TRBV27 and J is TRBJ1-2, with D perhaps matching TRBD1 (6 bases). The CDR3 extends over 13 amino acids. V was pared by 4 bases and J by 8 bases, with 14 bases between. Germline V gene data show CDR1 as MNHEY and CDR2 as SMNVEV (reference sequence). CDR3 loop: CASSSTGLGGYTF. In DNA, the CDR3 is TGTGCCAGCAGTTCGACAGGTTTAGGAGGCTACACCTTC.

This chain uses TRBV30 with TRBJ2-1, with D perhaps matching TRBD2 (7 bases). The V and J ends lost 8 bases and 9 bases respectively, with 17 bases between them. CDR1 and CDR2 (germline): GTSNPN, SVGIG (reference sequence). The CDR3 contains 12 residues. The CDR3 DNA reads as TGTGCCCTCTGGGGGGGCCGGAGTGAGCAGTTCTTC. Amino acid sequence: CALWGGRSEQFF.

This clonotype was observed a few times. V gene TRBV5-5 combines with J gene TRBJ2-5; TRBD2 agrees at 7 bases. This CDR3 contains 17 residues. In germline, CDR1 is SGHKS, CDR2 YYEKEE (reference sequence). Trimming took 5 bases from V and 1 from J; bases not matched to a gene: 14. Written as DNA, the CDR3 is TGTGCCAGCAGACCTCGCCTAGCGGCCGGCCTCCAAGAGACCCAGTACTTC. Translation: CASRPRLAAGLQETQYF.

CDR3 DNA sequence: TGCAGTGCTAGGAGGGGGGCTACTGGAAACACCATATATTTT. Protein product: CSARRGATGNTIYF. The J gene is TRBJ1-3, the V gene TRBV20-1; possible D gene TRBD1, 6 bases. V was shortened by 3 bases and J by 2 bases, with 11 bases between the two germline ends. CDR3 length: 14 residues. In germline, CDR1 is DFQATT, CDR2 SNEGSKA (reference sequence).

CDR3: CASRTTYSGGGYTF. The CDR3 nucleotides read TGTGCCAGCAGGACCACCTACTCAGGGGGAGGCTACACCTTC. The genes are TRBV6-1 and TRBJ1-2; 7 bases are a match to TRBD1. With V trimmed by 6 bases and J by 8 bases, 12 bases remained unmatched. Per the germline V gene, CDR1 is MNHNS and CDR2 is SASEGT. The CDR3 is 14 residues long.

The J gene is TRBJ2-7, the V gene TRBV7-9, with D possibly TRBD1 on 5 matching bases. This CDR3 region has 13 residues. Trimming removed 5 bases at V and 4 bases at J, with 12 bases between. CDR1 and CDR2 from the germline V gene are SEHNR and FQNEAQ (reference sequence). CDR3 amino acids: CASSPGMRYEQYF. The CDR3 coding sequence is TGTGCCAGCAGCCCAGGGATGAGGTACGAGCAGTACTTC.

Only a few counts were recorded for this clonotype. This chain connects TRBV20-1 to TRBJ2-7, with 9 bases fitting TRBD1. This CDR3 is built from 13 residues. The germline CDR1 and CDR2 sequences are DFQATT and SNEGSKA (reference sequence). V lost 4 bases to trimming and J lost 2 bases; unmatched junction nucleotides: 3. The CDR3 reads CSATGQGTYEQYF. CDR3 sequence (DNA): TGCAGTGCTACGGGACAGGGTACCTACGAGCAGTACTTC.

This clonotype was observed a few times. CDR3: CASSSGRQGAREQYF. As DNA, the CDR3 is TGTGCCAGCAGTTCAGGAAGACAGGGGGCGAGGGAGCAGTACTTC. The chain employs TRBV27 and TRBJ2-7; 10 positions agree with TRBD1. The germline CDR1 and CDR2 sequences are MNHEY and SMNVEV (reference sequence). The CDR3 covers 15 residues. Trimming at V came to 4 bases and at J to 7 bases, leaving 10 bases not matched to a gene.

This clonotype was detected a few times. This chain joins TRBV20-1 and TRBJ1-1; 12 positions agree with TRBD1. Germline V lookup: CDR1 DFQATT, CDR2 SNEGSKA (reference sequence). This CDR3 has 15 amino acids. The V gene end was trimmed by 7 bases and the J gene end by 4 bases; junction bases not matched to a gene: 10. CDR3 nucleotide sequence: TGCAGTGTTTCCGGGACAGGGGGCGCAGGCACTGAAGCTTTCTTT. Residues: CSVSGTGGAGTEAFF.

J is TRBJ2-2 and V is TRBV25-1; D gene unclear. The CDR3 totals 15 residues. Germline assignment: CDR1 MGHDK and CDR2 SYGVNS. V gave up 3 bases and J gave up 0 bases, with 8 bases separating them. CDR3 nucleotides: TGTGCCAGCAGTGATACGACGTCGAACACCGGGGAGCTGTTTTTT. Translating it yields CASSDTTSNTGELFF. Using reference TRBV25-1 and TRBJ2-2 for the parts outside the CDR3, the full variable domain is EADIYQTPRYLVIGTGKKITLECSQTMGHDKMYWYQQDPGMELHLIHYSYGVNSTEKGDLSSESTVSRIRTEHFPLTLESARPSHTSQYLCASSDTTSNTGELFFGEGSRLTVL.

This chain links TRBV10-3 with TRBJ2-1; D is unclear. The CDR3 is 14 amino acids. Deletions cut 10 bases from V and 6 bases from J, with 19 bases between. CDR1 ENHRY and CDR2 SYGVKD come from the germline V gene. The CDR3 DNA is TGTGCCACGGCAATTGGGGAACCGGGCAATGAGCAGTTCTTC. Its protein product is CATAIGEPGNEQFF.

This clonotype was seen a handful of times. The genes are TRBV12-3 or TRBV12-4 and TRBJ2-5; D call uncertain. Trimming shortened V by 6 bases and J by 5 bases, and 16 bases separated the two germline ends. The CDR3 is 14 residues long. CDR3 amino acids: CASRPQATPETQYF. In DNA form, the CDR3 reads TGTGCCAGCAGACCTCAAGCCACCCCGGAGACCCAGTACTTC.

This clonotype occurred many times. The J gene is TRBJ2-1, the V gene TRBV5-1; TRBD2 matches 16 bases. The CDR3 has 16 amino acids. The germline gives CDR1 SGHRS, CDR2 YFSETQ. V shed 3 bases and J 7 bases; nucleotides not matched to a gene: 4. The CDR3 coding sequence is TGCGCCAGCAGCTCGGGACTAGCGGGAGGGCCTAATGAGCAGTTCTTC. It yields the protein CASSSGLAGGPNEQFF.

The V call is TRBV20-1, the J call TRBJ2-1; a weak D match, TRBD2 (5 bases). The CDR3 consists of 14 residues. V was cut by 6 bases and J by 4 bases, with 16 bases left in between. Per germline, CDR1 DFQATT and CDR2 SNEGSKA (reference sequence). The CDR3 loop reads CSALNPPGYNEQFF. The CDR3 DNA follows: TGCAGTGCCCTAAACCCCCCGGGGTACAATGAGCAGTTCTTC.

The chain is built from TRBV30 and TRBJ2-1; D perhaps matches TRBD1 (6 bases). The V and J ends lost 2 bases and 7 bases respectively, with 12 bases between them. CDR3 length: 13 residues. The V gene's germline CDR1 is GTSNPN and CDR2 SVGIG (reference sequence). CDR3 nucleotides: TGTGCCTGGAGTAGGGGGTCCCGGAATGAGCAGTTCTTC. Translated: CAWSRGSRNEQFF. Together with reference TRBV30 and TRBJ2-1, the CDR3 gives the full variable domain: SQTIHQWPATLVQPVGSPLSLECTVEGTSNPNLYWYRQAAGRGLQLLFYSVGIGQISSEVPQNLSASRPQDRQFILSSKKLLLSDSGFYLCAWSRGSRNEQFFGPGTRLTVL.

This clonotype has just a few counts. The gene calls are TRBV7-6 and TRBJ1-3, with D uncertain. Germline V lookup: CDR1 SGHVS, CDR2 FNYEAQ. This CDR3 region has 14 residues. Trimming removed 1 base at V and 3 bases at J, with 7 bases between. The CDR3 loop is CASSLEGGGNTIYF. In DNA form, the CDR3 reads TGTGCCAGCAGCTTAGAGGGAGGTGGAAACACCATATATTTT.